This record looks at one TCR beta chain sequence and its context. The CDR3 runs 15 residues. Germline CDR1 reads LGHDT; CDR2 reads YNNKEL (reference sequence). The J segment lost 4 bases and the V segment lost 4 bases, leaving 5 bases of the junction unmatched. The sample comes from a study of T-cell memory formation after mild COVID-19. Each CDR3 protein is one row after TCRdb ran MiXCR on the 5' RACE reads. The table shows 350,000 to 400,000 distinct CDR3 sequences, with over 13% occurring only once. Sequenced input: PBMCs or a T cell subset sorted from them (not recorded which). This clonotype was sampled from a man aged 18 to 30 who had mild COVID-19 (a few samples of this study predate the infection). Cell type and time point are not known. This chain uses TRBV3-1 with TRBJ2-1; 9 bases map to TRBD2. The CDR3 DNA reads as TGTGCCAGCAGCCCTAACGCGGGGGGGTACAATGAGCAGTTCTTC. It yields the protein CASSPNAGGYNEQFF.